This TCR beta chain was observed in a study of blood T cell repertoires in COVID-19. Looking at the study overall: The samples span acute and convalescent COVID-19 from the United States, Italy and Spain. Sample material is recorded as cDNA or gDNA derived from T cells, B-cell-depleted T cells, or PBMCs.

In the original analysis: How many nucleated cells were present was estimated from reference gene primer amplification. Using immunoSEQ multiplex PCR, the repertoire was profiled, and TCRdb retains in-frame clones only, with some absent. The DNA was the basis for D and trimming; V, J and clone size are from that table. The sample lists some 77,000 clones, around 85% occurring once. The V and J ends lost 5 bases and 6 bases respectively, with 10 bases between them. CDR1 and CDR2 from the germline V gene are SGHRS and YFSETQ. The CDR3 consists of 12 residues. Sequencing input: peripheral blood. The chain uses TRBV5-1 and TRBJ2-3; D perhaps matches TRBD1 (5 bases). The sequence was obtained from a man aged 25 to 40 with acute or convalescent COVID-19. CDR3: CASSRGPDTQYF. CDR3 bases: TGCGCCAGCAGTAGGGGCCCCGATACGCAGTATTTT.